Following are 31 T cell receptor beta chains from one sample sequenced in a study of OX40 agonist ivuxolimab in advanced cancers. The protocol was immunoSEQ multiplex PCR, while the TCRdb copy is restricted to in-frame clones and leaves out a portion. Of 50,000 to 70,000 clones listed, roughly 90% were seen once; the top ten hold more than 9.5%. The sample in question was CD4+ or CD8+ T cells sorted from blood, obtained in a trial of the OX40 agonist ivuxolimab. The receptor set was obtained from an adult with an advanced solid tumor such as melanoma, head and neck, liver or kidney cancer.

V and J are TRBV27 and TRBJ2-1, with 7 bases fitting TRBD2. With 5 bases clipped from V and 0 bases from J, the junction kept 7 bases outside the gene matches. CDR3 size: 16 residues. Germline-derived CDR1 and CDR2 are MNHEY and SMNVEV (reference sequence). The CDR3: CASSASLASSYNEQFF. Here the CDR3 DNA reads TGTGCCAGCAGTGCCTCACTAGCGAGCTCCTACAATGAGCAGTTCTTC.

This sequence joins TRBV5-5 and TRBJ1-1; D is unclear. Trimming removed 0 bases from V and 3 bases from J, with 9 bases in between. The CDR3 totals 14 residues. Germline CDR1 SGHKS, CDR2 YYEKEE (reference sequence). The CDR3 nucleotides read TGTGCCAGCAGCTTGGCGGAATATTACACTGAAGCTTTCTTT. It yields the protein CASSLAEYYTEAFF.

The chain links TRBV13 to TRBJ2-1; a possible D gene is TRBD2 (5 bases). Trimming shortened V by 5 bases and J by 9 bases, and 17 bases separated the two germline ends. Germline CDR1 PRHDT, CDR2 FYEKMQ (reference sequence). The CDR3 is 14 residues long. The CDR3 region has the DNA TGTGCCAGCAGCCCTCCAAGGGCCGCGGGTGAGCAGTTCTTC. It translates to CASSPPRAAGEQFF.

The V gene is TRBV27, the J gene TRBJ2-7, with no clear D. Germline V gene lookup returns CDR1 MNHEY and CDR2 SMNVEV (reference sequence). This CDR3 comprises 12 residues. Trimming cost V 5 bases and J 0 bases, with 5 bases left between them. This CDR3 is CASSPNSYEQYF. The DNA for the CDR3 is TGTGCCAGCAGTCCTAACTCCTACGAGCAGTACTTC.

This sequence joins TRBV27 and TRBJ1-3, with 7 bases matching TRBD1. The CDR3 contains 13 residues. With 6 bases clipped from V and 7 bases from J, the junction kept 6 bases outside the gene matches. Germline-derived CDR1 and CDR2 are MNHEY and SMNVEV (reference sequence). This CDR3 is CASSSGGWNTIYF. The CDR3 DNA is TGTGCCAGCAGCTCAGGGGGTTGGAACACCATATATTTT.

In its sample, this clone was seen a few times. This rearrangement joins TRBV10-1 to TRBJ1-1; D is unresolved. Germline CDR1 WNHNN, CDR2 SYGVQD (reference sequence). The CDR3 has 12 residues. The germline V and J ends were trimmed by 3 bases and 6 bases, with 8 bases remaining between them. This CDR3 reads CASSDRGAEAFF. CDR3 nucleotides: TGCGCCAGCAGTGATAGAGGAGCTGAAGCTTTCTTT.

V is TRBV7-9 and J is TRBJ1-4; possibly TRBD1 for D (6 bases). The V gene's germline CDR1 is SEHNR and CDR2 FQNEAQ (reference sequence). Trimming removed 5 bases at V and 5 bases at J, with 15 bases between. This CDR3 comprises 15 residues. Written as DNA, the CDR3 is TGTGCCAGCAGCCCAACAGGGACCGAAAATGAAAAACTGTTTTTT. Translated, it gives CASSPTGTENEKLFF.

The V call is TRBV5-1, the J call TRBJ2-1; D remains ambiguous. The CDR3 has 15 residues. V was trimmed by 7 bases and J by 0 bases, leaving 14 bases between them. Germline lookup yields CDR1 SGHRS and CDR2 YFSETQ. The CDR3 protein is CASVRGGSSYNEQFF. The CDR3 DNA is TGCGCCAGCGTCCGTGGTGGCAGCTCCTACAATGAGCAGTTCTTC.

This chain uses TRBV5-1 with TRBJ2-7; tentative D call: TRBD2 (7 bases). The ends were cut back, 6 bases at V and 5 bases at J, with 18 bases in the middle. Germline values: CDR1 SGHRS, CDR2 YFSETQ. The CDR3 runs to 14 residues. The CDR3 loop is CASTQYRGGDEQYF. As DNA, the CDR3 is TGCGCCAGCACTCAGTACCGAGGGGGGGACGAGCAGTACTTC.

J is TRBJ1-2 and V is TRBV27; D is unclear. The CDR3 is 13 residues long. Looked up from germline, CDR1 is MNHEY and CDR2 is SMNVEV (reference sequence). Trimming left V 0 bases short and J 4 bases short, with 6 bases between. CDR3 amino acids: CASSLSGSYGYTF. CDR3 nucleotide sequence: TGTGCCAGCAGTTTATCAGGGTCCTATGGCTACACCTTC.

The genes are TRBV6-5 and TRBJ2-5; 7 positions match TRBD2. The V and J ends lost 0 bases and 7 bases, in that order; junction bases with no gene match: 8. This CDR3 spans 15 amino acids. Per germline, CDR1 MNHEY and CDR2 SVGAGI. The CDR3 protein is CASSYSGGKVGTQYF. In DNA form, the CDR3 reads TGTGCCAGCAGTTACTCGGGGGGGAAGGTCGGGACCCAGTACTTC.

The genes are TRBV7-8 and TRBJ2-3, with 7 bases lining up with TRBD2. Losses at the gene ends were 8 bases for V and 1 base for J; bases not matched to a gene: 6. This CDR3 is built from 14 residues. The germline gives CDR1 SGHVS, CDR2 FQNEAQ. CDR3 amino acids: CASLRLAGTDTQYF. The CDR3 coding sequence is TGTGCCAGCCTTCGGCTAGCGGGCACAGATACGCAGTATTTT. The variable domain in full, with the rest retrieved from reference TRBV7-8 and TRBJ2-3, is GAGVSQSPRYKVAKRGQDVALRCDPISGHVSLFWYQQALGQGPEFLTYFQNEAQLDKSGLPSDRFFAERPEGSVSTLKIQRTQQEDSAVYLCASLRLAGTDTQYFGPGTRLTVL.

The gene calls are TRBV11-2 and TRBJ1-3; D uncertain. There are 15 residues in the CDR3. The V end lost 1 base, the J end lost 3 bases, and 10 bases lay between the germline ends. Germline loops: CDR1 SGHAT, CDR2 FQNNGV. Written as DNA, the CDR3 is TGTGCCAGCAGCTTAGCGGCAAACGATGGAAACACCATATATTTT. It is translated as CASSLAANDGNTIYF.

The V and J genes are TRBV6-6 and TRBJ1-1; the D is unclear. The ends were cut back, 7 bases at V and 12 bases at J, with 18 bases in the middle. This CDR3 comprises 12 residues. Germline assignment: CDR1 MNHNY and CDR2 SVGAGI (reference sequence). The CDR3 here is CASITEGGLTFF. The DNA of the CDR3 is TGTGCCAGCATTACGGAGGGTGGATTGACTTTCTTT.

The CDR3 sequence is CASSEILGYEQYF. The DNA of the CDR3 is TGTGCCAGCAGTGAAATTTTGGGGTACGAGCAGTACTTC. The rearrangement links TRBV6-1 to TRBJ2-7; D gene ambiguous. Trimming stripped 2 bases from V and 4 bases from J, with 9 bases between. Per germline, CDR1 MNHNS and CDR2 SASEGT. The CDR3 runs to 13 residues.

The rearrangement joins TRBV5-1 to TRBJ2-2; 9 bases agree with TRBD1. After removal of 5 bases from V and 5 bases from J, the junction contained 7 bases not matched to a gene. There are 15 residues in the CDR3. CDR1 SGHRS and CDR2 YFSETQ come from the germline V gene. As DNA, the CDR3 is TGCGCCAGCAGATCGGACAGGGGAAATACCGGGGAGCTGTTTTTT. This translates into CASRSDRGNTGELFF.

This clone was found once. The DNA of the CDR3 is TGTGCCAGCAGTGTCCCCCACGGCAGAGACACCGGGGAGCTGTTTTTT. It codes for CASSVPHGRDTGELFF. The rearrangement uses TRBV27 and TRBJ2-2; D is undetermined. Germline V gene data show CDR1 as MNHEY and CDR2 as SMNVEV (reference sequence). Trimming left V 5 bases short and J 3 bases short, with 16 bases between. The CDR3 is 16 amino acids.

V usage is TRBV7-9 and J usage is TRBJ2-1; TRBD2 matches at 8 bases. Germline assignment: CDR1 SEHNR and CDR2 FQNEAQ (reference sequence). The CDR3 contains 14 residues. With V trimmed by 2 bases and J by 12 bases, 9 bases remained unmatched. The CDR3 coding sequence is TGTGCCAGCAGCTTACAACTAGCGGAACCTTGGCAGTTCTTC. Its protein is CASSLQLAEPWQFF.

The gene calls are TRBV7-2 and TRBJ2-7; TRBD2 matches 13 bases. Unmatched junction bases numbered 4, after V lost 0 bases and J lost 5 bases. In germline, CDR1 is SGHTA, CDR2 FQGNSA. CDR3 length equals 16 residues. CDR3 sequence (DNA): TGTGCCAGCAGCTTAGCCGGACTAGCGGGAGTCCACGAGCAGTACTTC. It yields the protein CASSLAGLAGVHEQYF.

This clone came up once. J is TRBJ1-5 and V is TRBV19; D gene uncertain. Trimming left V 2 bases short and J 3 bases short, with 11 bases between. This CDR3 is built from 15 residues. From germline, CDR1 is LNHDA and CDR2 SQIVND (reference sequence). The CDR3 region has the DNA TGTGCCAGTAGTATAATCCTACAAATCAATCAGCCCCAGCATTTT. The encoded protein is CASSIILQINQPQHF. The entire variable domain, with the rest obtained from reference TRBV19 and TRBJ1-5, is as follows: DGGITQSPKYLFRKEGQNVTLSCEQNLNHDAMYWYRQDPGQGLRLIYYSQIVNDFQKGDIAEGYSVSREKKESFPLTVTSAQKNPTAFYLCASSIILQINQPQHFGDGTRLSIL.

The genes are TRBV27 and TRBJ2-3, with D possibly matching TRBD1 (6 bases). CDR3 length equals 17 residues. Trimming stripped 3 bases from V and 9 bases from J, with 25 bases between. Germline CDR1 MNHEY, CDR2 SMNVEV (reference sequence). The CDR3: CASSLVGGNRDGWTQYF. The CDR3 DNA follows: TGTGCCAGCAGTTTGGTTGGGGGAAACAGGGACGGGTGGACGCAGTATTTT.

The rearrangement joins TRBV28 to TRBJ1-1, with D perhaps TRBD1 (5 bases). V lost 6 bases, J lost 1 base, and 21 bases lay in between. Germline V CDR1 and CDR2: MDHEN, SYDVKM. This CDR3 has 17 amino acids. Here the CDR3 reads CASRYPGRVGWNTEAFF. As DNA, the CDR3 is TGTGCCAGCAGATACCCGGGCAGGGTGGGTTGGAACACTGAAGCTTTCTTT.

The rearrangement joins TRBV6-5 to TRBJ1-2; no clear D. There are 16 residues in the CDR3. Trimming shortened V by 3 bases and J by 6 bases, and 20 bases separated the two germline ends. Germline V lookup: CDR1 MNHEY, CDR2 SVGAGI. The CDR3: CASSYIAAGGYDGYTF. CDR3 nucleotide sequence: TGTGCCAGCAGTTATATCGCCGCGGGCGGGTACGATGGCTACACCTTC.

The chain has TRBV27 and TRBJ2-7, with D unresolved. With 6 bases removed from V and 6 bases from J, the gap between germline ends came to 9 bases. Germline V gene lookup returns CDR1 MNHEY and CDR2 SMNVEV (reference sequence). The CDR3 consists of 11 residues. This CDR3 reads CASRWGGEQYF. Written as DNA, the CDR3 is TGTGCCAGCAGGTGGGGTGGCGAGCAGTACTTC.

The chain joins TRBV4-2 to TRBJ2-7, with 7 bases that match TRBD2. The CDR3 contains 19 residues. J was trimmed by 1 base and V by 4 bases; bases with no gene match: 19. The germline V gene has CDR1 LGHNA and CDR2 YNFKEQ. The CDR3 DNA is TGTGCCAGCAGCCCCCGGGGGGTAACGAATATACCTATATCCTACGAGCAGTACGTC. Its protein is CASSPRGVTNIPISYEQYV.

The V and J genes are TRBV7-6 and TRBJ2-5; perhaps TRBD2 as D (5 bases). The CDR3 sequence is 13 residues long. Germline lookup yields CDR1 SGHVS and CDR2 FNYEAQ. Trimming left V 4 bases short and J 3 bases short, with 9 bases between. For the CDR3, the DNA is TGTGCCAGCAGCTCCGGACTGGAAGAGACCCAGTACTTC. Translated: CASSSGLEETQYF.

The chain links TRBV27 to TRBJ1-5; 7 bases match TRBD1. Germline CDR1 and CDR2: MNHEY and SMNVEV (reference sequence). This CDR3 contains 15 residues. J lost 4 bases, V lost 5 bases, and 8 bases had no gene match. CDR3 region: CASSHGSGGNQPQHF. CDR3 sequence (DNA): TGTGCCAGCAGTCACGGGTCAGGGGGGAATCAGCCCCAGCATTTT.

V usage is TRBV2 and J usage is TRBJ1-2, with a weak D call TRBD1 (5 bases). The CDR3 is made up of 15 amino acids. V lost 6 bases and J lost 1, with 15 bases in between. Germline CDR1 reads SNHLY; CDR2 reads FYNNEI. In nucleotides, the CDR3 is TGTGCCAGCAGCACCGGGACTGACATTAACTATGGCTACACCTTC. Its protein is CASSTGTDINYGYTF.

This sequence joins TRBV7-6 and TRBJ2-2; possibly TRBD1 for D (8 bases). Germline V gene lookup returns CDR1 SGHVS and CDR2 FNYEAQ. V was clipped by 4 bases and J by 4 bases, with 16 bases between them. The CDR3 has 16 residues. DNA for the CDR3: TGTGCCAGCAGCTACGGACAGGGAGGGGTCACCGGGGAGCTGTTTTTT. This encodes CASSYGQGGVTGELFF. The whole variable domain, remainder taken from reference TRBV7-6 and TRBJ2-2, is GAGVSQSPRYKVTKRGQDVALRCDPISGHVSLYWYRQALGQGPEFLTYFNYEAQQDKSGLPNDRFSAERPEGSISTLTIQRTEQRDSAMYRCASSYGQGGVTGELFFGEGSRLTVL.

This chain connects TRBV4-1 to TRBJ1-4, with D maybe TRBD1 (5 bases). This CDR3 has 17 amino acids. Trimming took 2 bases from V and 6 from J, leaving 19 bases between them. Per the germline V gene, CDR1 is MGHRA and CDR2 is YSYEKL. The CDR3 nucleotides read TGCGCCAGCAGCCAACCTAACGGGGGGAAAGAGGATGAAAAACTGTTTTTT. It specifies CASSQPNGGKEDEKLFF.

The V gene is TRBV28, the J gene TRBJ2-7, with TRBD1 identical over 7 bases. The CDR3 spans 14 residues. Trimming took 3 bases from V and 4 from J; bases not matched to a gene: 6. The germline V gene encodes CDR1 MDHEN and CDR2 SYDVKM. CDR3 residues: CASSFGQVGYEQYV. CDR3 bases: TGTGCCAGCAGTTTCGGACAGGTTGGTTACGAGCAGTACGTC.